This entry describes one T cell receptor (beta chain). Antigen: not known. This specimen comes from a study of a mutant IDH1 vaccine in newly diagnosed glioma. Libraries were prepared by immunoSEQ multiplex PCR; TCRdb keeps only in-frame clonotypes and omits some of them. In the table there are tens of thousands of clones, 75% to 90% of which are singletons. Time point denoted: week 47, end of study. The content of each vaccine dose was 300 ug of mutant IDH1 20-mer peptide, and topical imiquimod accompanied it. The CDR3 is 14 residues long. Germline trimming cut 4 bases from V and 1 base from J; bases unmatched to any gene: 3. The germline CDR1 and CDR2 sequences are LNHNV and YYDKDF (reference sequence).

Sample: PBMCs, taken from a glioma patient whose treatment included an IDH1 peptide vaccine. The source of this sequence is a woman aged 45-65 years with glioma. This chain links TRBV15 with TRBJ1-1, with TRBD1 identical over 7 bases. The CDR3 sequence: CATSTWTGNTEAFF. As DNA, the CDR3 is TGTGCCACCAGCACCTGGACAGGGAACACTGAAGCTTTCTTT.